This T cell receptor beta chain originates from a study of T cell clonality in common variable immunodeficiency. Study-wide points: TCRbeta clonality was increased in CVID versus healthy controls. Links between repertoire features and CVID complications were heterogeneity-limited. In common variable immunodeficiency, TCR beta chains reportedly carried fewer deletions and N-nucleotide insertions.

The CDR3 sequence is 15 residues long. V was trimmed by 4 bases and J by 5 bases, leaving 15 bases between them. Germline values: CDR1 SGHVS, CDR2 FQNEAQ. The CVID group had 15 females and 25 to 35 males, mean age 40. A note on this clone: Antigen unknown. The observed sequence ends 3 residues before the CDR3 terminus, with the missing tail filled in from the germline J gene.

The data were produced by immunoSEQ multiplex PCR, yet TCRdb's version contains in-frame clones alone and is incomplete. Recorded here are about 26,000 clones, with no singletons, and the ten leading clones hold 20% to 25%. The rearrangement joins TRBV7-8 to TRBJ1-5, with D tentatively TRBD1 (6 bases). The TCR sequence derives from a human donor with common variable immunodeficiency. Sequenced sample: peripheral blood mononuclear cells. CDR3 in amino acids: CASSSTGEIYQPQHF. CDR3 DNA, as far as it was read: TGTGCCAGCAGCTCGACAGGAGAGATTTATCAGCCC. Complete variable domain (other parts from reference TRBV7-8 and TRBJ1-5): GAGVSQSPRYKVAKRGQDVALRCDPISGHVSLFWYQQALGQGPEFLTYFQNEAQLDKSGLPSDRFFAERPEGSVSTLKIQRTQQEDSAVYLCASSSTGEIYQPQHFGDGTRLSIL.